This T cell receptor beta chain comes out of a study of regulatory T cells in long-lasting Graves disease. Study in general: Persistent cases took antithyroid drugs over 5 years and stayed TSH receptor antibody positive.

This clonotype was seen ten or more times. CDR3-region Arm-PCR and iRepertoire HTBI primers produced the TCR beta libraries. MiXCR was run by TCRdb on the multiplex PCR reads, yielding one entry per CDR3 protein. Of roughly 490,000 distinct CDR3 sequences listed, less than 25% are singletons. Time point here: persistent/refractory GD, antithyroid drugs over 5 years with positive TRAb. PBMCs were the source of the RNA used for TCR sequencing. Per American Thyroid Association guidelines, Graves' disease was diagnosed. Approximately 9 milliliters of peripheral blood went into EDTA tubes. The TCR comes from a female donor with Graves disease. The sequenced sample was peripheral blood mononuclear cells (PBMCs), obtained when the disease was refractory, from a patient treated with antithyroid drugs.

The DNA of the CDR3 is TGTGCCAGCAGCCCAGACAGAGGGAGCACTGAAGCTTTCTTT. Its protein product is CASSPDRGSTEAFF. The J gene is TRBJ1-1, the V gene TRBV7-2, with a tentative D call TRBD1 (5 bases). Germline CDR1 reads SGHTA; CDR2 reads FQGNSA. V lost 5 bases and J 4 bases, leaving 14 bases between the germline ends. The CDR3 sequence is 14 residues long.